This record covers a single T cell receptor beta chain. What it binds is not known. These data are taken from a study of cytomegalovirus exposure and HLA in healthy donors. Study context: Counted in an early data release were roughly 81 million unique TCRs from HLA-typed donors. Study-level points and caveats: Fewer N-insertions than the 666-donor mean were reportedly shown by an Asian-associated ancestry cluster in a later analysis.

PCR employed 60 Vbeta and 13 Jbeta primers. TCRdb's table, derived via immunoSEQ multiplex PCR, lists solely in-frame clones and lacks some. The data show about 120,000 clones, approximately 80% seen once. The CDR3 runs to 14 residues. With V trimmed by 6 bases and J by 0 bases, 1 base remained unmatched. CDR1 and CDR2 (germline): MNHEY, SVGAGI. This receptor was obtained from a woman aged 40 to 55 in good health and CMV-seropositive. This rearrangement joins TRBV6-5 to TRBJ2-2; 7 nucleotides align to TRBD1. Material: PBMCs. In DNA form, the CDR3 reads TGTGCCAGCAGAGGGGGCGCGAACACCGGGGAGCTGTTTTTT. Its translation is CASRGGANTGELFF.